This is a list of T cell receptor beta chains from one sample in a study of blood T cell repertoires in COVID-19. Sequencing was performed with immunoSEQ multiplex PCR; in TCRdb, only in-frame clones are kept and a portion is missing. Of more than 150,000 clones detected, over 70% appear once; the ten largest clones hold approximately 13%. Sequences were obtained from PBMCs or T cells enriched from blood (not recorded which). Every receptor here comes from a woman in her fifties or sixties who had recovered from COVID-19. Each CDR3 is given with its conserved first and last residue. Each record gives: clone size, D gene, J gene, V gene, CDR3 DNA, CDR3 protein. A D gene is named only where the DNA matches it firmly. Clone sizes are given selectively: once, few, many, or a class where the clone is expanded.

few - TRBJ2-1 TRBV15 TGTGCCACCAGCAGTGGGCTGAGCTCCTACAATGAGCAGTTCTTC CATSSGLSSYNEQFF
- - TRBJ2-5 TRBV7-6 TGTGCCAGCAGCTTGGACCCCGGGGGAGGGACCCAGTACTTC CASSLDPGGGTQYF
- TRBD1 TRBJ1-5 TRBV28 TGTGCCAGCAGTACAGGACAGGGGGGCAATCAGCCCCAGCATTTT CASSTGQGGNQPQHF
- - TRBJ2-3 TRBV30 TGTGCCTGGAGTGCCGCAGATACGCAGTATTTT CAWSAADTQYF
- - TRBJ2-5 TRBV7-2 TGTGCCAGCAGCCCCGTCGGGGAGACCCAGTACTTC CASSPVGETQYF
- TRBD1 TRBJ1-2 TRBV24-1 TGTGCCACCAGTGCCGGGACAGTAGGCTACACCTTC CATSAGTVGYTF
- TRBD1 TRBJ2-4 TRBV19 TGTGCCAGTAGTATGCGGACAGGGGATGGCATTCAGTACTTC CASSMRTGDGIQYF
- TRBD2 TRBJ2-2 TRBV5-6 TGTGCCAGCAGCTTGGTGACTAGCGGGGGAAAAACCGGGGAGCTGTTTTTT CASSLVTSGGKTGELFF
- - TRBJ2-3 TRBV20-1 TGCAGTGTGGGGCTGTCAGATACGCAGTATTTT CSVGLSDTQYF
- - TRBJ1-1 TRBV3-1/TRBV3-2 TGTGCCAGCAGCCCCGGACAGTCCGAAGCTTTCTTT CASSPGQSEAFF
- - TRBJ1-1 TRBV11-2 TGTGCCAGCAGCTTAATACGGGGGAACACTGAAGCTTTCTTT CASSLIRGNTEAFF
- TRBD2 TRBJ2-7 TRBV28 TGTGCCAGCAGTTTGAGCAGCAGGGGACTAGCGGGAGGGCAGTACTTC CASSLSSRGLAGGQYF
- - TRBJ1-5 TRBV29-1 TGCAGCGTTGCACAGACGAACAATCAGCCCCAGCATTTT CSVAQTNNQPQHF
- TRBD2 TRBJ2-3 TRBV4-1 TGCGCCAGCAGCCTTTACCTAGCGGTTAGCACAGATACGCAGTATTTT CASSLYLAVSTDTQYF
- - TRBJ1-1 TRBV4-2 TGTGCCAGCAGCCAGCGTAACACTGAAGCTTTCTTT CASSQRNTEAFF
- TRBD1 TRBJ1-5 TRBV12-3/TRBV12-4 TGTGCCAGCAGTATTTCAGGGGGTCAGCCCCAGCATTTT CASSISGGQPQHF
- TRBD2 TRBJ2-2 TRBV10-3 TGTGCCATCAGTAGGGGACTAGCGGGGGGTGACACCGGGGAGCTGTTTTTT CAISRGLAGGDTGELFF
once - TRBJ1-1 TRBV10-3 TGTGCCATCAGGATCAATGTCGACAGAAACACTGAAGCTTTCTTT CAIRINVDRNTEAFF
- - TRBJ1-5 TRBV27 TGTGCCAGCAGTGCGGACACGGGAGGCAATCAGCCCCAGCATTTT CASSADTGGNQPQHF
- - TRBJ2-2 TRBV7-3 TGTGCCAGCAGCGTACCTCCGTCCAGGGTGCTGTTTTTT CASSVPPSRVLFF
- TRBD1 TRBJ2-7 TRBV10-2 TGCGCCAGCAGAGGACAGGGGAACAACGAGCAGTACTTC CASRGQGNNEQYF
- TRBD1 TRBJ2-7 TRBV19 TGTGCCAGTAGTCCCCCAGGGGACAGGGACCACGAGCAGTACTTC CASSPPGDRDHEQYF
- - TRBJ2-3 TRBV2 TGTGCCAGCAGAGCCGGGACAACAGTCACAGATACGCAGTATTTT CASRAGTTVTDTQYF
- TRBD2 TRBJ2-1 TRBV20-1 TGCAGTGCTAGTACCGGGAGGTTAAACAATGAGCAGTTCTTC CSASTGRLNNEQFF
- - TRBJ2-2 TRBV19 TGTGCCAGTAGTATATGGGTAGGGGGCACCGGGGAGCTGTTTTTT CASSIWVGGTGELFF
- TRBD2 TRBJ2-7 TRBV20-1 TGCAGTGCTAGTGGGGATACTAGCGGAACCTCCTACGAGCAGTACTTC CSASGDTSGTSYEQYF
- - TRBJ2-1 TRBV5-1 TGCGCCAGCAGCTTGGGCCAGTCCGCGGCGGATGAGCAGTTCTTC CASSLGQSAADEQFF
- - TRBJ1-1 TRBV27 TGTGCCAGCCTCAGGGTGGGGGAGGCTGAAGCTTTCTTT CASLRVGEAEAFF
- TRBD2 TRBJ2-7 TRBV27 TGTGCCAGCAGTTCCCGGGGGGTAGGATTCTACGAGCAGTACTTC CASSSRGVGFYEQYF
- - TRBJ2-1 TRBV7-3 TGTGCCAGCAGCTGGACAGAGAGCTCCTACAATGAGCAGTTCTTC CASSWTESSYNEQFF
- TRBD1 TRBJ1-4 TRBV5-1 TGCGCCAGCAGCCAGGACAGGGGGCCGGACGAAAAACTGTTTTTT CASSQDRGPDEKLFF
- - TRBJ2-7 TRBV5-1 TGCGCCAGCAGCTTGGTGCCCGGAGTCGAGCAGTACTTC CASSLVPGVEQYF
- - TRBJ1-5 TRBV19 TGTGCCAGTAGTATAGCCCGGGTTTTAGGTCAGCCCCAGCATTTT CASSIARVLGQPQHF
- - TRBJ2-3 TRBV10-3 TGTGCCATCAGTGAGGGGGACACGAATACGCAGTATTTT CAISEGDTNTQYF
few - TRBJ2-2 TRBV5-1 TGCGCCAGCAGCTTGTCGCAGGGTAGGAACACCGGGGAGCTGTTTTTT CASSLSQGRNTGELFF
- - TRBJ1-4 TRBV7-9 TGTGCCAGCAGCCGAACAGGGATTAATGAAAAACTGTTTTTT CASSRTGINEKLFF
- - TRBJ2-2 TRBV5-1 TGCGCCAGCAGCCGGGCCAGGGGGGACACCGGGGAGCTGTTTTTT CASSRARGDTGELFF
many - TRBJ1-2 TRBV27 TGTGCCAGCAGTTTCGGTCGGGGGTCGACCTATGGCTACACCTTC CASSFGRGSTYGYTF